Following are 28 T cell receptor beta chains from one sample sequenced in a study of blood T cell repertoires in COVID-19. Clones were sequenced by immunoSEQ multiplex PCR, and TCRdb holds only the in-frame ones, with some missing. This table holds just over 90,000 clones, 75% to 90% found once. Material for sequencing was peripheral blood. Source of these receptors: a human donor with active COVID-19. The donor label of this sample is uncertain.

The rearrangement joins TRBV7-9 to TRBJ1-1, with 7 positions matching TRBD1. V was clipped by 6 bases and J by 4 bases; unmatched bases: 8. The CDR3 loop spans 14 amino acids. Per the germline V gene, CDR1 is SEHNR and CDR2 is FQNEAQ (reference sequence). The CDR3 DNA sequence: TGTGCCAGCAGAAGACAGGGTAGTACCACTGAAGCTTTCTTT. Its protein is CASRRQGSTTEAFF. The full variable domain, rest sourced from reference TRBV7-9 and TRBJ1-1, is DTGVSQNPRHKITKRGQNVTFRCDPISEHNRLYWYRQTLGQGPEFLTYFQNEAQLEKSRLLSDRFSAERPKGSFSTLEIQRTEQGDSAMYLCASRRQGSTTEAFFGQGTRLTVV.

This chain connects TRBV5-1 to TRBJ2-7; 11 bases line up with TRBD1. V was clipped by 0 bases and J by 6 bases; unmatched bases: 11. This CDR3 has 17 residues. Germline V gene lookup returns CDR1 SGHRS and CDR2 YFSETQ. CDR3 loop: CASSLVGGTGGVGEQYF. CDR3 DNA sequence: TGCGCCAGCAGCTTGGTTGGGGGGACAGGGGGTGTCGGCGAGCAGTACTTC.

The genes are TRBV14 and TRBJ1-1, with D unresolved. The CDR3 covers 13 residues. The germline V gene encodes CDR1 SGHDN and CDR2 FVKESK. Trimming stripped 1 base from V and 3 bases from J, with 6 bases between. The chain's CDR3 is CASSQVQYTEAFF. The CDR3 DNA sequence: TGTGCCAGCAGCCAAGTTCAGTACACTGAAGCTTTCTTT.

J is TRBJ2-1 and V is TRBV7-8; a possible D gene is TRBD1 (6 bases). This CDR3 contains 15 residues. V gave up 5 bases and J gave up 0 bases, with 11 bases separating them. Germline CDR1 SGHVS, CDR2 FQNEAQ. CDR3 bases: TGTGCCAGCAGCCGGACAGCGAGCTCCTACAATGAGCAGTTCTTC. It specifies CASSRTASSYNEQFF.

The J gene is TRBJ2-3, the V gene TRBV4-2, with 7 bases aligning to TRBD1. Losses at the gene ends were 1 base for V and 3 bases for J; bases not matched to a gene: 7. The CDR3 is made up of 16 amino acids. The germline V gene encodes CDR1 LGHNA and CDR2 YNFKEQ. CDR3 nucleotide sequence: TGTGCCAGCAGCCAAGCTAGGGGGCAAGCAACAGATACGCAGTATTTT. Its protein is CASSQARGQATDTQYF.

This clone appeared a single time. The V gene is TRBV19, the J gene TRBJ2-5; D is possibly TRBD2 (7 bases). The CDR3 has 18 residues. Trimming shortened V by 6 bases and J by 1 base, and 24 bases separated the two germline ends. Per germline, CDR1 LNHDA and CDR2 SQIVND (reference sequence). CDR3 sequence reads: CASSPKAWRGGGQETQYF. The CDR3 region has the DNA TGTGCCAGTAGCCCCAAGGCGTGGCGGGGAGGGGGCCAAGAGACCCAGTACTTC.

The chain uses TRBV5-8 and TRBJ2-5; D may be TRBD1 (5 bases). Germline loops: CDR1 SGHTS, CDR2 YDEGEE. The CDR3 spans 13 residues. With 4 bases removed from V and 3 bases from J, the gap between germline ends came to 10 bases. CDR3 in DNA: TGTGCCAGCAGCGTCGTAGGGGAAGAGACCCAGTACTTC. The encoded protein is CASSVVGEETQYF.

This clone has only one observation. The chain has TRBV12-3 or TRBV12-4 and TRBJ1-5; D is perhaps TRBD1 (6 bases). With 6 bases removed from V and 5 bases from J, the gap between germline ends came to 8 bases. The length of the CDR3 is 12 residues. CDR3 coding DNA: TGTGCCAGCAGGGGACAACATCAGCCCCAGCATTTT. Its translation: CASRGQHQPQHF.

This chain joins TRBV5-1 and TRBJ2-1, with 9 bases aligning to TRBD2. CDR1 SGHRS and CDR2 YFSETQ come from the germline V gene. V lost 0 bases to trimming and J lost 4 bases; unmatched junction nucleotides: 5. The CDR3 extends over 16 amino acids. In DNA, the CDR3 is TGCGCCAGCAGCTTGGTTTCTAGCGGGGCGTACAATGAGCAGTTCTTC. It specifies CASSLVSSGAYNEQFF.

CDR3: CASSSSTGGITEAFF. The CDR3, as DNA: TGTGCCAGCAGTTCCTCGACAGGGGGCATCACTGAAGCTTTCTTT. The genes are TRBV28 and TRBJ1-1; 10 bases map to TRBD1. The CDR3 runs 15 residues. Germline V lookup: CDR1 MDHEN, CDR2 SYDVKM. V lost 4 bases to trimming and J lost 4 bases; unmatched junction nucleotides: 6.

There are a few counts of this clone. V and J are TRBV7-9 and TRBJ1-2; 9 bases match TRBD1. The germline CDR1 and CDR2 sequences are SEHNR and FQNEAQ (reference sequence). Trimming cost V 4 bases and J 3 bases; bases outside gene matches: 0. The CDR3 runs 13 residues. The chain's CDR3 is CASSWDRDYGYTF. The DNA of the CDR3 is TGTGCCAGCAGCTGGGACAGGGACTATGGCTACACCTTC.

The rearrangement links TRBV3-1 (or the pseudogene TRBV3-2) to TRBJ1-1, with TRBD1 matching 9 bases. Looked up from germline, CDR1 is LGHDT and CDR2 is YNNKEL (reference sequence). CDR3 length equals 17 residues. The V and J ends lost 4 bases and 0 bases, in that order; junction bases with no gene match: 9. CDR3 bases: TGTGCCAGCAGCCCCTACGACAGGGGGAAGCTGAACACTGAAGCTTTCTTT. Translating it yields CASSPYDRGKLNTEAFF.

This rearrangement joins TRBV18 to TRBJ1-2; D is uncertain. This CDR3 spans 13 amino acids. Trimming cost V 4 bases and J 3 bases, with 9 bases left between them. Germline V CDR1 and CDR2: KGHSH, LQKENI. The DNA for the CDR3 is TGTGCCAGCTCACTGAGTGAGGACTATGGCTACACCTTC. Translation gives CASSLSEDYGYTF.

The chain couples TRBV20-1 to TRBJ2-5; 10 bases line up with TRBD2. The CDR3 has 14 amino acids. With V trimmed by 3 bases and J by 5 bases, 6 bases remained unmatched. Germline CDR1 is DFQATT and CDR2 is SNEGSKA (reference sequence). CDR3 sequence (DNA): TGCAGTGCTAGTGAGCGGGGGGGCCGTGAGACCCAGTACTTC. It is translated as CSASERGGRETQYF.

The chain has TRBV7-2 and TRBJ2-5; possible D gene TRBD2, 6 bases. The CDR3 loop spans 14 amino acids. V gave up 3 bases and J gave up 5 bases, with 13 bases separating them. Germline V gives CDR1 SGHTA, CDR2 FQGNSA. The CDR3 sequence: CASSLSGVGETQYF. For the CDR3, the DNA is TGTGCCAGCAGCTTGTCGGGGGTAGGGGAGACCCAGTACTTC.

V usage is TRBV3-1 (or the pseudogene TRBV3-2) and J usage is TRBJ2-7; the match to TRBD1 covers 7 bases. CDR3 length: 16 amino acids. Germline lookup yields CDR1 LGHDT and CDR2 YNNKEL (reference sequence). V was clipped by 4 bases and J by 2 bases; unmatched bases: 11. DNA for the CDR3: TGTGCCAGCAGCCGAAAGCCGGGACAGACCACCTACGAGCAGTACTTC. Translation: CASSRKPGQTTYEQYF.

The DNA of the CDR3 is TGCGCCAGCAGCTATAACAGGGGAAGAGGTTCACCCCTCCACTTT. Amino acid sequence: CASSYNRGRGSPLHF. The J gene is TRBJ1-6, the V gene TRBV4-3; TRBD1 agrees at 7 bases. This CDR3 spans 15 amino acids. V lost 5 bases to trimming and J lost 9 bases; unmatched junction nucleotides: 10. Germline V gives CDR1 LGHNA, CDR2 YSLEER.

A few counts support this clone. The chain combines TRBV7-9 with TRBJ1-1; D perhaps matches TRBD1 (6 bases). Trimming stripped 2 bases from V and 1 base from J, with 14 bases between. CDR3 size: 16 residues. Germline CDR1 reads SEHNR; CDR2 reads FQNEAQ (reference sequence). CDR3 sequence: CASSLSQGFGNTEAFF. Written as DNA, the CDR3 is TGTGCCAGCAGCTTATCACAGGGTTTTGGGAACACTGAAGCTTTCTTT.

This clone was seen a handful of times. The CDR3 protein is CASSQDLWTSNTGELFF. The CDR3 nucleotides are TGCGCCAGCAGCCAAGATCTATGGACTAGCAATACCGGGGAGCTGTTTTTT. V and J are TRBV4-3 and TRBJ2-2, with 8 nucleotides matching TRBD2. The CDR3 contains 17 residues. Trimming at V came to 0 bases and at J to 5 bases, leaving 8 bases not matched to a gene. Germline V CDR1 and CDR2: LGHNA, YSLEER.

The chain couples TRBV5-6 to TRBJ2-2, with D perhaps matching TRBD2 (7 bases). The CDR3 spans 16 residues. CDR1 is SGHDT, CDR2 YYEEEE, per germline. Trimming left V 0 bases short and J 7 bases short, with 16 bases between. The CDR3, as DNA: TGTGCCAGCAGCTTGGCGGGGGGCCGATTTATCGGGGAGCTGTTTTTT. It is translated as CASSLAGGRFIGELFF.

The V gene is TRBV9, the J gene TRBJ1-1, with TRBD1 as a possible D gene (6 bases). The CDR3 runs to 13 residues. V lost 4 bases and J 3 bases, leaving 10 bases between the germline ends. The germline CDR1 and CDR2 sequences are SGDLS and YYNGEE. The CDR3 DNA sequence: TGTGCCAGCAGCATAAACAGGGACACTGAAGCTTTCTTT. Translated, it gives CASSINRDTEAFF.

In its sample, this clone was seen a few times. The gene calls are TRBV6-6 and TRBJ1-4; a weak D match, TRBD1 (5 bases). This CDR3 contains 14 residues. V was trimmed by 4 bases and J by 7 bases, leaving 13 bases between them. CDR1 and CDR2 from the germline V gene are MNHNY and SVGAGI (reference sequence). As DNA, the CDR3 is TGTGCCAGCAGTTGGGGACTGGGGAGTGAAAAACTGTTTTTT. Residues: CASSWGLGSEKLFF.

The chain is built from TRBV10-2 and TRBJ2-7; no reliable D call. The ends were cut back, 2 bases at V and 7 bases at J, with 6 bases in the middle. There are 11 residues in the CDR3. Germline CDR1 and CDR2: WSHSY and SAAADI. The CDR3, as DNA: TGCGCCAGCAGTGAGAGAGTTGAGCAGTACTTC. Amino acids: CASSERVEQYF.

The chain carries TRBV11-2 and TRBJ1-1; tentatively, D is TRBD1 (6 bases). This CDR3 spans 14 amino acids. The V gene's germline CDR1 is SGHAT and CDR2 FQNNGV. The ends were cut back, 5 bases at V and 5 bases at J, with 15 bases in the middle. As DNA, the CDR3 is TGTGCCAGCAGCCACGACAGGTGGCGAACTGAAGCTTTCTTT. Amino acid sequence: CASSHDRWRTEAFF.

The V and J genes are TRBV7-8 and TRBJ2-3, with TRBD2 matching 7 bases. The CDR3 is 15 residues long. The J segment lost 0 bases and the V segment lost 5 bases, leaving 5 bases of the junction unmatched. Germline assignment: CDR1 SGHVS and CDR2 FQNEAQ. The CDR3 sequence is CASSATSVSTDTQYF. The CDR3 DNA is TGTGCCAGCAGCGCCACTAGCGTGAGCACAGATACGCAGTATTTT.

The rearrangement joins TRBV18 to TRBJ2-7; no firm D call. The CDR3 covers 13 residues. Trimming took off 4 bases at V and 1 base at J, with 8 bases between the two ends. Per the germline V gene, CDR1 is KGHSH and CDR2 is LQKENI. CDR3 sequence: CASSHPDSYEQYF. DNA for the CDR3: TGTGCCAGCTCACATCCAGATTCCTACGAGCAGTACTTC.

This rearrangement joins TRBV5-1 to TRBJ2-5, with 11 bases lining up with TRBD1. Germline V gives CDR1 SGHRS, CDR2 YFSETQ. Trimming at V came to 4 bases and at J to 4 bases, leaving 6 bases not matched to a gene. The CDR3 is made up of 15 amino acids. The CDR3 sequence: CASSTGTGGRETQYF. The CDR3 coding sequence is TGCGCCAGCAGCACCGGGACAGGGGGACGAGAGACCCAGTACTTC.

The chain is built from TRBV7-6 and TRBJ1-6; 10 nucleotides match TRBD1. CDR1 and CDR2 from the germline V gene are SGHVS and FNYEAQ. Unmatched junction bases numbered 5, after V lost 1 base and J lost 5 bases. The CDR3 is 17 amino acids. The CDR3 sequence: CASSLVGGQGDNSPLHF. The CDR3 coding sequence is TGTGCCAGCAGCTTAGTGGGTGGACAGGGGGATAATTCACCCCTCCACTTT.